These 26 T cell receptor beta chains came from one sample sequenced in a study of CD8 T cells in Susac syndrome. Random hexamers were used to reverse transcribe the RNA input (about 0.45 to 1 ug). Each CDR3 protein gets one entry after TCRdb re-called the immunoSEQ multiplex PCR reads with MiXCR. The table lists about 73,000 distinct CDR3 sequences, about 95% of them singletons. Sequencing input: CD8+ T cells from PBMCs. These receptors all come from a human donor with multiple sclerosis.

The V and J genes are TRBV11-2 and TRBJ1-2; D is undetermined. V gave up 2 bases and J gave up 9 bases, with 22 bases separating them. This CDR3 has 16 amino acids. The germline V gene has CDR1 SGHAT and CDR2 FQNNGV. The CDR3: CASSLISHTAGPSYTF. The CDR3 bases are TGTGCCAGCAGCTTAATCTCCCACACGGCTGGGCCGAGCTACACCTTC.

The CDR3 reads CASSLVGFYEQYF. The CDR3 DNA reads TGTGCCAGCAGCTTAGTCGGCTTCTACGAGCAGTACTTC. The chain has TRBV7-9 and TRBJ2-7, with D unclear. The germline gives CDR1 SEHNR, CDR2 FQNEAQ (reference sequence). Trimming shortened V by 1 base and J by 3 bases, and 7 bases separated the two germline ends. The CDR3 totals 13 residues.

The CDR3 nucleotides are TGTGCCAGCAGTTACGACACCGCCTCCTACGAGCAGTACTTC. Translated: CASSYDTASYEQYF. The gene calls are TRBV6-5 and TRBJ2-7; no firm D call. Between the trimmed V and J ends, which lost 2 bases and 0 bases, there was a span of 8 bases. Germline V lookup: CDR1 MNHEY, CDR2 SVGAGI. This CDR3 is 14 amino acids long.

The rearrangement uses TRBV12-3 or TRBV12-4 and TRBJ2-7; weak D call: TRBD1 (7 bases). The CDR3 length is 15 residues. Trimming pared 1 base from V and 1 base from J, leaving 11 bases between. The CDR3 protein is CASSLGPGGSYEQYF. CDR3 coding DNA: TGTGCCAGCAGTTTAGGGCCAGGGGGGTCCTACGAGCAGTACTTC.

CDR3 residues: CASSPQRVSGQPQHF. DNA of the CDR3: TGTGCCAGCAGCCCCCAGCGGGTATCGGGCCAGCCCCAGCATTTT. This chain uses TRBV6-2 or TRBV6-3 with TRBJ1-5; D not resolved. The V gene lost 6 bases and the J gene lost 7 bases, with 19 bases spanning the gap. From germline, CDR1 is MNHEY and CDR2 SVGEGT. This CDR3 has 15 residues.

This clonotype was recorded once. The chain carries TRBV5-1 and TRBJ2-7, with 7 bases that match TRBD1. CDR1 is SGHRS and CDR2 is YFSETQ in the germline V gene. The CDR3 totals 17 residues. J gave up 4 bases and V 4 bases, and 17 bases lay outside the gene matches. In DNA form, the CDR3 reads TGCGCCAGCAGCCTAGAAGGCTCGGACAGGTCGGTGTACGAGCAGTACTTC. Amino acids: CASSLEGSDRSVYEQYF. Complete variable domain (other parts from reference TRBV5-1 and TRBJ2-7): KAGVTQTPRYLIKTRGQQVTLSCSPISGHRSVSWYQQTPGQGLQFLFEYFSETQRNKGNFPGRFSGRQFSNSRSEMNVSTLELGDSALYLCASSLEGSDRSVYEQYFGPGTRLTVT.

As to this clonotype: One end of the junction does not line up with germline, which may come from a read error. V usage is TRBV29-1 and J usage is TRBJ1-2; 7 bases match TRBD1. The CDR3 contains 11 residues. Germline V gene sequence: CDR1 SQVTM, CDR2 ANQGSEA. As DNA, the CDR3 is TGCAGCGTTGAGGACAGGAGCGGCTCCACCTTC. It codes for CSVEDRSGSTF.

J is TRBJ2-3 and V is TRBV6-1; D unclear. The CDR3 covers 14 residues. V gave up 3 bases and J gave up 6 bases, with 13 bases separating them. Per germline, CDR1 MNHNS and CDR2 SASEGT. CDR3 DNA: TGTGCCAGCAGTGACTCCCATTACGGGGATACGCAGTATTTT. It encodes CASSDSHYGDTQYF.

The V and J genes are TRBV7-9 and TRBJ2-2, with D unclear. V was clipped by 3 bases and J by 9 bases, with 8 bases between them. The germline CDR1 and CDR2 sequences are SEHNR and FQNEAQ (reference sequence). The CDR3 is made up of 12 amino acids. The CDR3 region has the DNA TGTGCCAGCAGCTTCGATAAGAGGGAGCTGTTTTTT. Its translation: CASSFDKRELFF.

CDR3 nucleotides: TGTGCCAGCAGTTACTCGAGTTTAGCCCCGGGCACCTCCTACGAGCAGTACTTC. Protein product: CASSYSSLAPGTSYEQYF. The chain combines TRBV6-5 with TRBJ2-7, with no clear D. V was cut by 0 bases and J by 0 bases, with 18 bases left in between. Looked up from germline, CDR1 is MNHEY and CDR2 is SVGAGI. CDR3 size: 18 residues.

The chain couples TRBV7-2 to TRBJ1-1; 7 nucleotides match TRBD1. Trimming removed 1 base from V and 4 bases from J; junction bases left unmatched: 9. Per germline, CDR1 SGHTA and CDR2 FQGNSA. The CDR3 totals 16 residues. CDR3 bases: TGTGCCAGCAGCTTAGTGAGGGGGCAGGGGCGCACTGAAGCTTTCTTT. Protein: CASSLVRGQGRTEAFF.

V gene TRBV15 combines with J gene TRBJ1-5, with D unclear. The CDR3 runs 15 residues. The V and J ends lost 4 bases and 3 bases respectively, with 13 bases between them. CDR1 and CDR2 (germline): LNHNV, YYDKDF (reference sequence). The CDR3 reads CATSKWPGTNQPQHF. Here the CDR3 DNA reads TGTGCCACCAGCAAATGGCCCGGCACCAATCAGCCCCAGCATTTT.

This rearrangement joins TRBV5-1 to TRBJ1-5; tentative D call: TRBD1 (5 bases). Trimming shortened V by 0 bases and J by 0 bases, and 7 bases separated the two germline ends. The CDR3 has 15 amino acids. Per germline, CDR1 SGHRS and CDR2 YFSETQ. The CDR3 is CASSLDGGSNQPQHF. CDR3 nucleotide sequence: TGCGCCAGCAGCTTGGATGGGGGTAGCAATCAGCCCCAGCATTTT. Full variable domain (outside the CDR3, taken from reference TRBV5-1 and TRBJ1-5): KAGVTQTPRYLIKTRGQQVTLSCSPISGHRSVSWYQQTPGQGLQFLFEYFSETQRNKGNFPGRFSGRQFSNSRSEMNVSTLELGDSALYLCASSLDGGSNQPQHFGDGTRLSIL.

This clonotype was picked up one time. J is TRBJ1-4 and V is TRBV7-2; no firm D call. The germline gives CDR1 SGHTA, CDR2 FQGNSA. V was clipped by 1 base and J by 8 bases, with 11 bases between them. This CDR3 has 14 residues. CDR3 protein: CASSLGIGTEKLFF. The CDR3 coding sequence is TGTGCCAGCAGCTTAGGCATAGGTACAGAAAAACTGTTTTTT.

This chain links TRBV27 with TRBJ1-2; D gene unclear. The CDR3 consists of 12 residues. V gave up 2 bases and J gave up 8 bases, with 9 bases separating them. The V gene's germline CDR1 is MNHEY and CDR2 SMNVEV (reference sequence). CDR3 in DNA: TGTGCCAGCAGTTTAGGGCCGGCGGGCTACACCTTC. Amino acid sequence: CASSLGPAGYTF.

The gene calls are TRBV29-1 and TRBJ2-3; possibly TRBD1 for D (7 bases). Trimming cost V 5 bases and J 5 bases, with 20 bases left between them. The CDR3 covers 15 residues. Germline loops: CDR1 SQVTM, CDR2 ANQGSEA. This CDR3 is CSVLSGGFAGDTQYF. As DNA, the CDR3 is TGCAGCGTTCTTTCAGGGGGGTTCGCAGGAGATACGCAGTATTTT.

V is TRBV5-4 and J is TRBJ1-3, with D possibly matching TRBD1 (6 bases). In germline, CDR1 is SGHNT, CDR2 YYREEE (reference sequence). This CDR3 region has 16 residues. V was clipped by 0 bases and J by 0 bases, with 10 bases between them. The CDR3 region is CASSLGQETSGNTIYF. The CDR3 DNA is TGTGCCAGCAGCTTGGGACAGGAGACCTCTGGAAACACCATATATTTT.

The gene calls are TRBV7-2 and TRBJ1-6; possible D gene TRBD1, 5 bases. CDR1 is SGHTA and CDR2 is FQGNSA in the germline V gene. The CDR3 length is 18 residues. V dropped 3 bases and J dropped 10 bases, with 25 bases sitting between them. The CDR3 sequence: CASSFQAYGGSGGSPLHF. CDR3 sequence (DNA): TGTGCCAGCAGCTTTCAGGCTTACGGGGGTTCGGGAGGATCACCCCTCCACTTT.

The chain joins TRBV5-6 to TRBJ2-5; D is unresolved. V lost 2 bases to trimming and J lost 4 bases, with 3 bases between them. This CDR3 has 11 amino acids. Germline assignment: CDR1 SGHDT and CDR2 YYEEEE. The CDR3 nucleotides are TGTGCCAGCAGCTTTTTAGAGACCCAGTACTTC. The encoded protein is CASSFLETQYF.

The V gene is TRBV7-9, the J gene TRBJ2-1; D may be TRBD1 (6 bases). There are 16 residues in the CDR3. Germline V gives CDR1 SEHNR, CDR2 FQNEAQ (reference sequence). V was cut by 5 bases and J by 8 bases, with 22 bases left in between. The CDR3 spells CASSPPTGLSLDEQFF. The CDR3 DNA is TGTGCCAGCAGCCCCCCAACAGGGCTCTCCTTGGATGAGCAGTTCTTC.

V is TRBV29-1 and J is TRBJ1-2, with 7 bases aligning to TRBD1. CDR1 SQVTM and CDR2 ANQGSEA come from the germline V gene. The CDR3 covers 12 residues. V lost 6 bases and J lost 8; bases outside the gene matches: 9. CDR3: CSVAGGVGGYTF. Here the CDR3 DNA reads TGCAGCGTCGCAGGGGGAGTAGGGGGCTACACCTTC.

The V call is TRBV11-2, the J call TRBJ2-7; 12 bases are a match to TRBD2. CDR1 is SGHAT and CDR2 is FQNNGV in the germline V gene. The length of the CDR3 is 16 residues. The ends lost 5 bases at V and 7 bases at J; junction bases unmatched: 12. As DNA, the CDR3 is TGTGCCAGCAGCAACCTAGCGGGAGGGCCGGGAGGTGAGCAGTACTTC. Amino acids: CASSNLAGGPGGEQYF.

The CDR3 region has the DNA TGCGCCAGCAGCCACTCGGACAGAGTGAACACTGAAGCTTTCTTT. This translates into CASSHSDRVNTEAFF. The gene calls are TRBV4-1 and TRBJ1-1; weak D call: TRBD1 (6 bases). The germline V and J ends were trimmed by 3 bases and 0 bases, with 11 bases remaining between them. The CDR3 extends over 15 amino acids. CDR1 MGHRA and CDR2 YSYEKL come from the germline V gene.

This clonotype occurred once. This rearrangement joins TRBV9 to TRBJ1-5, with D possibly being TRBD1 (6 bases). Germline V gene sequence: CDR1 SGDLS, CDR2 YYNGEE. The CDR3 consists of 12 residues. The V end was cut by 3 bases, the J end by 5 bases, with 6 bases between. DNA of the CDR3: TGTGCCAGCAGCGCAGGGGATCAGCCCCAGCATTTT. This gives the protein CASSAGDQPQHF.

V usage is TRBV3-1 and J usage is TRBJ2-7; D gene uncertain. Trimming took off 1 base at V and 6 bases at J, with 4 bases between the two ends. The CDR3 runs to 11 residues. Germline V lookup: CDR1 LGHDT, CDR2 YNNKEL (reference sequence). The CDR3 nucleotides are TGTGCCAGCAGCCAAGGGGGCGAGCAGTACTTC. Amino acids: CASSQGGEQYF.

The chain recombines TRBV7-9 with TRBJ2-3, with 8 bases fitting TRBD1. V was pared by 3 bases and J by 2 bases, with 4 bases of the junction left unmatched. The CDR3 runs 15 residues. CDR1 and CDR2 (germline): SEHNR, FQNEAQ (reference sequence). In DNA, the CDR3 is TGTGCCAGCAGCTTGACAGGGGCGACCACAGATACGCAGTATTTT. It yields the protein CASSLTGATTDTQYF.